This is a list of T cell receptor beta chains from one sample in a study of T cell responses to AZD1222 COVID-19 vaccine. Using immunoSEQ multiplex PCR, the repertoire was profiled, and TCRdb retains in-frame clones only, with some absent. The data show more than 100,000 clones, 92% seen once. The sequencing here drew on peripheral blood, taken on day 0 of AZD1222 vaccination. Every receptor here comes from an adult in good health. Both conserved end residues are part of each CDR3. Each record gives: J gene, V gene, clone size, D gene, CDR3 protein, CDR3 DNA. The D gene is left open where the match is weak. Size values are once, few and many counts, or a class for expanded clones, and some rows have none.

j_call: TRBJ1-5; v_call: TRBV9; clone_size: -; d_call: -; cdr3_aa: CASSRSWVLNQPQHF; cdr3_nt: TGTGCCAGCAGCCGATCCTGGGTCCTCAATCAGCCCCAGCATTTT
j_call: TRBJ2-7; v_call: TRBV5-4; clone_size: -; d_call: -; cdr3_aa: CASSAPGSKQYF; cdr3_nt: TGTGCCAGCAGCGCGCCAGGGTCTAAGCAGTACTTC
j_call: TRBJ2-7; v_call: TRBV14; clone_size: once; d_call: TRBD2; cdr3_aa: CASTLMGGHEQYF; cdr3_nt: TGTGCCAGCACCTTGATGGGAGGGCACGAGCAGTACTTC
j_call: TRBJ1-2; v_call: TRBV28; clone_size: -; d_call: -; cdr3_aa: CASTSGYGYTF; cdr3_nt: TGTGCCAGCACCTCCGGCTATGGCTACACCTTC
j_call: TRBJ2-7; v_call: TRBV11-3; clone_size: -; d_call: TRBD1; cdr3_aa: CASSPGTGGDEQYF; cdr3_nt: TGTGCCAGCAGCCCCGGGACAGGGGGCGACGAGCAGTACTTC
j_call: TRBJ1-5; v_call: TRBV19; clone_size: -; d_call: -; cdr3_aa: CASTEIERTNQPQHF; cdr3_nt: TGTGCCAGTACCGAAATCGAGCGAACCAATCAGCCCCAGCATTTT
j_call: TRBJ1-3; v_call: TRBV9; clone_size: -; d_call: -; cdr3_aa: CASSVSSGNTIYF; cdr3_nt: TGTGCCAGCAGCGTTTCCTCTGGAAACACCATATATTTT
j_call: TRBJ2-5; v_call: TRBV25-1; clone_size: few; d_call: -; cdr3_aa: CASSEYTGLAETQYF; cdr3_nt: TGTGCCAGCAGTGAATACACAGGGCTGGCGGAGACCCAGTACTTC
j_call: TRBJ1-1; v_call: TRBV3-1/TRBV3-2; clone_size: -; d_call: -; cdr3_aa: CASSHGVVNTEAFF; cdr3_nt: TGTGCCAGCAGCCATGGGGTGGTGAACACTGAAGCTTTCTTT
j_call: TRBJ1-6; v_call: TRBV2; clone_size: -; d_call: -; cdr3_aa: CASSGPGGATSPLHF; cdr3_nt: TGTGCCAGCAGTGGGCCGGGGGGCGCGACTTCACCCCTCCACTTT
j_call: TRBJ2-6; v_call: TRBV27; clone_size: -; d_call: TRBD1; cdr3_aa: CASSLRTGSGANVLTF; cdr3_nt: TGTGCCAGCAGTCTCCGGACAGGATCAGGGGCCAACGTCCTGACTTTC
j_call: TRBJ1-1; v_call: TRBV7-8; clone_size: -; d_call: -; cdr3_aa: CASSLPQDETFF; cdr3_nt: TGTGCCAGCAGCCTACCCCAGGACGAAACTTTCTTT
j_call: TRBJ2-5; v_call: TRBV6-4; clone_size: -; d_call: -; cdr3_aa: CASSRTAQETQYF; cdr3_nt: TGTGCCAGCAGTCGGACGGCCCAAGAGACCCAGTACTTC
j_call: TRBJ2-5; v_call: TRBV19; clone_size: once; d_call: TRBD1; cdr3_aa: CASSKGAIGETQYF; cdr3_nt: TGTGCCAGTAGTAAGGGGGCGATAGGAGAGACCCAGTACTTC
j_call: TRBJ1-5; v_call: TRBV16; clone_size: few; d_call: -; cdr3_aa: CASSPDGDSNQPQHF; cdr3_nt: TGTGCCAGCAGCCCGGACGGGGATAGCAATCAGCCCCAGCATTTT
j_call: TRBJ1-1; v_call: TRBV28; clone_size: -; d_call: TRBD1; cdr3_aa: CASSLWGDRGRPAFF; cdr3_nt: TGTGCCAGCAGTTTATGGGGGGACAGGGGGCGACCTGCTTTCTTT
j_call: TRBJ2-7; v_call: TRBV15; clone_size: -; d_call: -; cdr3_aa: CATSGPGTYEQYF; cdr3_nt: TGTGCCACCAGCGGGCCGGGTACCTACGAGCAGTACTTC
j_call: TRBJ1-5; v_call: TRBV6-4; clone_size: -; d_call: -; cdr3_aa: CASSETANQPQHF; cdr3_nt: TGTGCCAGCAGTGAAACGGCTAATCAGCCCCAGCATTTT
j_call: TRBJ1-2; v_call: TRBV18; clone_size: -; d_call: TRBD1; cdr3_aa: CASSGTGFYGYTF; cdr3_nt: TGTGCCAGCTCAGGGACAGGATTCTATGGCTACACCTTC
j_call: TRBJ1-6; v_call: TRBV9; clone_size: -; d_call: -; cdr3_aa: CASSSGDTNSPLHF; cdr3_nt: TGTGCCAGCAGCAGCGGGGATACAAATTCACCCCTCCACTTT
j_call: TRBJ2-7; v_call: TRBV7-2; clone_size: few; d_call: -; cdr3_aa: CASSLSGASYEQYF; cdr3_nt: TGTGCCAGCAGCTTGTCGGGGGCCTCCTACGAGCAGTACTTC
j_call: TRBJ2-1; v_call: TRBV19; clone_size: -; d_call: -; cdr3_aa: CASSTRQIQDNEQFF; cdr3_nt: TGTGCCAGTAGTACAAGACAGATACAAGACAATGAGCAGTTCTTC
j_call: TRBJ2-7; v_call: TRBV5-1; clone_size: -; d_call: TRBD2; cdr3_aa: CASSRAGEESEQYF; cdr3_nt: TGCGCCAGCAGCCGCGCGGGGGAGGAATCCGAGCAGTACTTC
j_call: TRBJ1-6; v_call: TRBV3-1/TRBV3-2; clone_size: -; d_call: -; cdr3_aa: CASSQGPPGRNNSPLHF; cdr3_nt: TGTGCCAGCAGCCAAGGCCCCCCGGGCAGAAACAATTCACCCCTCCACTTT
j_call: TRBJ1-2; v_call: TRBV7-2; clone_size: -; d_call: -; cdr3_aa: CASSKDVGGGYTF; cdr3_nt: TGTGCCAGCAGCAAAGATGTGGGGGGCGGCTACACCTTC
j_call: TRBJ2-7; v_call: TRBV7-2; clone_size: -; d_call: -; cdr3_aa: CASSSWRAGAYEQYF; cdr3_nt: TGTGCCAGCAGCTCTTGGAGAGCAGGGGCCTACGAGCAGTACTTC
j_call: TRBJ1-1; v_call: TRBV6-5; clone_size: -; d_call: -; cdr3_aa: CASSSPGHGNTEAFF; cdr3_nt: TGTGCCAGCAGTTCTCCGGGACACGGGAACACTGAAGCTTTCTTT
j_call: TRBJ1-6; v_call: TRBV4-1; clone_size: -; d_call: -; cdr3_aa: CASSQDPARTNSPLHF; cdr3_nt: TGCGCCAGCAGCCAAGATCCGGCCAGAACTAATTCACCCCTCCACTTT
j_call: TRBJ1-4; v_call: TRBV6-5; clone_size: -; d_call: -; cdr3_aa: CATQHEKLFF; cdr3_nt: TGTGCCACCCAGCATGAAAAACTGTTTTTT
j_call: TRBJ2-5; v_call: TRBV7-9; clone_size: -; d_call: -; cdr3_aa: CASSTKRAIAHQETQYF; cdr3_nt: TGTGCCAGCAGCACTAAACGGGCAATAGCCCACCAAGAGACCCAGTACTTC
j_call: TRBJ2-3; v_call: TRBV15; clone_size: -; d_call: TRBD2; cdr3_aa: CATSPGRVGADTQYF; cdr3_nt: TGTGCCACCTCACCTGGGAGGGTCGGGGCAGATACGCAGTATTTT
j_call: TRBJ2-7; v_call: TRBV4-3; clone_size: -; d_call: TRBD2; cdr3_aa: CASSQEGPPGRAGSYEQYF; cdr3_nt: TGCGCCAGCAGCCAAGAAGGCCCTCCCGGGAGGGCGGGGAGCTACGAGCAGTACTTC
j_call: TRBJ1-1; v_call: TRBV2; clone_size: -; d_call: -; cdr3_aa: CASSVQGRRTEAFF; cdr3_nt: TGTGCCAGCAGTGTACAGGGAAGAAGGACTGAAGCTTTCTTT
j_call: TRBJ2-4; v_call: TRBV2; clone_size: -; d_call: TRBD1; cdr3_aa: CASSMTGSKLQLAKNIQYF; cdr3_nt: TGTGCCAGCAGTATGACAGGGTCTAAATTACAGCTAGCCAAAAACATTCAGTACTTC
j_call: TRBJ1-2; v_call: TRBV10-3; clone_size: -; d_call: -; cdr3_aa: CAISEGRGRQLFYFNYGYTF; cdr3_nt: TGTGCCATCAGTGAGGGACGGGGCAGACAACTTTTCTATTTTAACTATGGCTACACCTTC
j_call: TRBJ2-5; v_call: TRBV6-2/TRBV6-3; clone_size: -; d_call: TRBD2; cdr3_aa: CASSLSGSGETQYF; cdr3_nt: TGTGCCAGCAGCCTCAGCGGGAGTGGAGAGACCCAGTACTTC
j_call: TRBJ2-3; v_call: TRBV11-2; clone_size: -; d_call: -; cdr3_aa: CASSLDLGVAESTDTQYF; cdr3_nt: TGTGCCAGCAGCTTAGATTTGGGAGTAGCAGAAAGCACAGATACGCAGTATTTT
j_call: TRBJ1-1; v_call: TRBV3-1/TRBV3-2; clone_size: -; d_call: -; cdr3_aa: CASSHRLNTEAFF; cdr3_nt: TGTGCCAGCAGCCACAGATTGAACACTGAAGCTTTCTTT
j_call: TRBJ1-1; v_call: TRBV6-2/TRBV6-3; clone_size: -; d_call: -; cdr3_aa: CASSYSRRTGGIKAFF; cdr3_nt: TGTGCCAGCAGTTACTCGCGTCGAACAGGAGGCATTAAGGCTTTCTTT
j_call: TRBJ1-1; v_call: TRBV9; clone_size: -; d_call: -; cdr3_aa: CASSVDWTTEAFF; cdr3_nt: TGTGCCAGCAGCGTAGATTGGACAACTGAAGCTTTCTTT
j_call: TRBJ2-1; v_call: TRBV7-9; clone_size: -; d_call: TRBD2; cdr3_aa: CASNPVAGEGTLDNEQFF; cdr3_nt: TGTGCCAGCAACCCCGTAGCGGGAGAGGGTACCCTGGACAATGAGCAGTTCTTC
j_call: TRBJ2-2; v_call: TRBV4-3; clone_size: -; d_call: TRBD1; cdr3_aa: CASSQTLQGARTGELFF; cdr3_nt: TGCGCCAGCAGCCAGACCCTTCAGGGGGCGAGGACCGGGGAGCTGTTTTTT
j_call: TRBJ2-7; v_call: TRBV5-8; clone_size: once; d_call: -; cdr3_aa: CASSPLYEQYF; cdr3_nt: TGTGCCAGCAGCCCATTATACGAGCAGTACTTC
j_call: TRBJ2-1; v_call: TRBV2; clone_size: -; d_call: TRBD2; cdr3_aa: CASSISGRANNEQFF; cdr3_nt: TGTGCCAGCAGTATTAGCGGGAGGGCAAACAATGAGCAGTTCTTC
j_call: TRBJ1-3; v_call: TRBV15; clone_size: -; d_call: -; cdr3_aa: CATSRDALVQGSGNTIYF; cdr3_nt: TGTGCCACCAGCAGAGATGCATTGGTACAGGGTTCTGGAAACACCATATATTTT
j_call: TRBJ1-2; v_call: TRBV7-2; clone_size: -; d_call: -; cdr3_aa: CASSSRVSYGYTF; cdr3_nt: TGTGCCAGCAGCTCCAGGGTGAGCTATGGCTACACCTTC
j_call: TRBJ1-3; v_call: TRBV7-8; clone_size: -; d_call: -; cdr3_aa: CASSTSSPTGSGNTIYF; cdr3_nt: TGTGCCAGCAGCACCTCTTCCCCTACAGGCTCTGGAAACACCATATATTTT
j_call: TRBJ2-7; v_call: TRBV2; clone_size: -; d_call: -; cdr3_aa: CASTGTASSYEQYF; cdr3_nt: TGTGCCAGCACGGGAACAGCTAGCTCCTACGAGCAGTACTTC
j_call: TRBJ1-1; v_call: TRBV13; clone_size: -; d_call: -; cdr3_aa: CASSLYGTEAFF; cdr3_nt: TGTGCCAGCAGCTTATACGGGACTGAAGCTTTCTTT
j_call: TRBJ2-2; v_call: TRBV5-1; clone_size: -; d_call: TRBD2; cdr3_aa: CASSLESGRAQTGELFF; cdr3_nt: TGCGCCAGCAGCTTGGAAAGCGGGAGGGCCCAAACCGGGGAGCTGTTTTTT
j_call: TRBJ2-3; v_call: TRBV12-5; clone_size: -; d_call: TRBD1; cdr3_aa: CASGLGDRGHDTQYF; cdr3_nt: TGTGCTAGTGGTTTGGGGGACAGGGGGCATGATACGCAGTATTTT
j_call: TRBJ1-5; v_call: TRBV5-4; clone_size: few; d_call: -; cdr3_aa: CASSLAGNNQPQHF; cdr3_nt: TGTGCCAGCAGCTTGGCCGGGAACAATCAGCCCCAGCATTTT
j_call: TRBJ2-7; v_call: TRBV29-1; clone_size: -; d_call: -; cdr3_aa: CSSGALSKDYEQYF; cdr3_nt: TGCAGCTCCGGGGCCCTTTCGAAAGACTACGAGCAGTACTTC
j_call: TRBJ2-7; v_call: TRBV30; clone_size: -; d_call: TRBD1; cdr3_aa: CAGQGAVYEQYF; cdr3_nt: TGTGCCGGACAGGGGGCTGTGTACGAGCAGTACTTC
j_call: TRBJ1-2; v_call: TRBV7-9; clone_size: -; d_call: -; cdr3_aa: CASSYVGGSNGYTF; cdr3_nt: TGTGCCAGCAGTTACGTGGGGGGCAGCAATGGCTACACCTTC
j_call: TRBJ2-5; v_call: TRBV18; clone_size: -; d_call: -; cdr3_aa: CASSHNYQETQYF; cdr3_nt: TGTGCCAGCTCACACAATTACCAAGAGACCCAGTACTTC
j_call: TRBJ1-2; v_call: TRBV6-1; clone_size: -; d_call: -; cdr3_aa: CASSEQASYRFALGYTF; cdr3_nt: TGTGCCAGCAGTGAACAAGCCTCATATAGATTCGCATTGGGCTACACCTTC
j_call: TRBJ1-5; v_call: TRBV18; clone_size: -; d_call: TRBD1; cdr3_aa: CASSTGDNQPQHF; cdr3_nt: TGTGCCAGCTCAACAGGGGATAATCAGCCCCAGCATTTT